Below, 25 T cell receptor beta chains from the same sample are listed, as sequenced in a study of blood T cell repertoires in COVID-19 (dated by TCRdb to the early 2020s). The library was obtained by the immunoSEQ multiplex PCR assay. TCRdb took this table from immuneACCESS and kept in-frame rearrangements with V and J called. Such tables lack part of the clones; where checked against another copy, unresolved V genes explain under half of the gap, and the rest is unexplained. The sample table lists 45,000 to 50,000 clones, approximately 90% of them with a count of one. The top ten hold around 9.6% of the sample. Input material: peripheral blood. The receptors derive from a man aged 45 to 65 with active COVID-19.

This chain links TRBV3-1 (or the pseudogene TRBV3-2) with TRBJ2-7; 8 bases are shared with TRBD1. The germline CDR1 and CDR2 sequences are LGHDT and YNNKEL (reference sequence). Trimming took 1 base from V and 7 from J; bases not matched to a gene: 9. The CDR3 spans 15 residues. CDR3 amino acids: CASSQVQQGAREQYF. DNA for the CDR3: TGTGCCAGCAGCCAAGTACAGCAGGGGGCTAGGGAGCAGTACTTC.

This clone was observed once. This chain connects TRBV9 to TRBJ1-1, with 8 positions matching TRBD1. The junction had 10 bases not matched to a gene; V was cut back by 4 bases and J by 5 bases. This CDR3 comprises 15 residues. CDR1 is SGDLS and CDR2 is YYNGEE in the germline V gene. The CDR3: CASSPPGQGGTEAFF. The CDR3 bases are TGTGCCAGCAGCCCCCCTGGACAGGGAGGGACTGAAGCTTTCTTT.

This clone has only one observation. This rearrangement joins TRBV5-4 to TRBJ2-7, with TRBD1 matching over 9 bases. Germline V lookup: CDR1 SGHNT, CDR2 YYREEE (reference sequence). V shed 5 bases and J 3 bases; nucleotides not matched to a gene: 3. This CDR3 spans 13 amino acids. The CDR3 reads CASRMTGGYEQYF. As DNA, the CDR3 is TGTGCCAGCAGAATGACAGGGGGCTACGAGCAGTACTTC.

This sequence joins TRBV30 and TRBJ2-7; D possibly corresponds to TRBD2 (6 bases). The CDR3 length is 13 residues. CDR1 and CDR2 from the germline V gene are GTSNPN and SVGIG (reference sequence). The V and J ends lost 2 bases and 3 bases respectively, with 11 bases between them. The CDR3 loop reads CAWSQRRDYEQYF. In nucleotides, the CDR3 is TGTGCCTGGAGTCAAAGGAGGGACTACGAGCAGTACTTC.

This rearrangement joins TRBV12-3 or TRBV12-4 to TRBJ2-4; perhaps TRBD2 as D (5 bases). This CDR3 is built from 13 residues. The germline V and J ends were trimmed by 2 bases and 5 bases, with 7 bases remaining between them. CDR3 protein: CASSLTGENIQYF. In nucleotides, the CDR3 is TGTGCCAGCAGTTTAACCGGGGAAAACATTCAGTACTTC.

This chain connects TRBV3-1 (or the pseudogene TRBV3-2) to TRBJ2-1; 11 bases map to TRBD2. This CDR3 spans 15 amino acids. With 6 bases clipped from V and 4 bases from J, the junction kept 5 bases outside the gene matches. CDR1 and CDR2 from the germline V gene are LGHDT and YNNKEL (reference sequence). In DNA, the CDR3 is TGTGCCAGCAGGTCTAGCGGGAGGCCATACAATGAGCAGTTCTTC. Protein: CASRSSGRPYNEQFF.

The V and J genes are TRBV7-6 and TRBJ2-5; a weak D match, TRBD2 (8 bases). The V end lost 4 bases, the J end lost 4 bases, and 31 bases lay between the germline ends. This CDR3 spans 20 amino acids. Germline V lookup: CDR1 SGHVS, CDR2 FNYEAQ. CDR3 region: CASSSDPDRPGGRAPETQYF. CDR3 DNA: TGTGCCAGCAGCTCAGACCCGGACAGGCCGGGGGGGAGGGCCCCAGAGACCCAGTACTTC.

This rearrangement joins TRBV28 to TRBJ2-2; 12 nucleotides match TRBD1. J lost 4 bases, V lost 4 bases, and 4 bases had no gene match. The CDR3 runs to 16 residues. Germline CDR1 is MDHEN and CDR2 is SYDVKM. CDR3 protein: CASSSGQGAPTGELFF. CDR3 nucleotide sequence: TGTGCCAGCAGTTCGGGACAGGGGGCGCCCACCGGGGAGCTGTTTTTT.

This chain uses TRBV10-3 with TRBJ1-1, with a possible D match to TRBD1 (6 bases). With 4 bases removed from V and 6 bases from J, the gap between germline ends came to 21 bases. Per the germline V gene, CDR1 is ENHRY and CDR2 is SYGVKD. The CDR3 extends over 16 amino acids. The CDR3 DNA reads TGTGCCATCAGTGGGGCATCCCTGCGAGGGGGGGCTGAAGCTTTCTTT. This translates into CAISGASLRGGAEAFF.

The chain is built from TRBV9 and TRBJ2-2, with TRBD1 identical over 10 bases. Germline CDR1 reads SGDLS; CDR2 reads YYNGEE. Losses at the gene ends were 6 bases for V and 0 bases for J; bases not matched to a gene: 8. This CDR3 has 17 residues. The DNA of the CDR3 is TGTGCCAGCACCCTAGTGGGGACAGGGGCGAACACCGGGGAGCTGTTTTTT. Translated: CASTLVGTGANTGELFF.

V is TRBV14 and J is TRBJ1-2, with D maybe TRBD1 (6 bases). Looked up from germline, CDR1 is SGHDN and CDR2 is FVKESK. The CDR3 contains 17 residues. Trimming pared 1 base from V and 3 bases from J, leaving 18 bases between. DNA of the CDR3: TGTGCCAGCAGCCAAGCTCGAGGCGGGCAGGGGTACTATGGCTACACCTTC. This encodes CASSQARGGQGYYGYTF.

The genes are TRBV6-5 and TRBJ1-2, with a weak D call TRBD1 (5 bases). CDR1 MNHEY and CDR2 SVGAGI come from the germline V gene. The CDR3 sequence is 14 residues long. Deletions cut 6 bases from V and 5 bases from J, with 16 bases between. DNA of the CDR3: TGTGCCAGCAGCACAGGTCTCCAAACATATGGCTACACCTTC. It specifies CASSTGLQTYGYTF.

The V gene is TRBV5-8, the J gene TRBJ1-1; 9 bases are a match to TRBD1. With V trimmed by 4 bases and J by 4 bases, 2 bases remained unmatched. This CDR3 contains 13 residues. Germline CDR1 is SGHTS and CDR2 is YDEGEE. The CDR3 sequence is CASSVGQGTEAFF. As DNA, the CDR3 is TGTGCCAGCAGCGTGGGACAGGGCACTGAAGCTTTCTTT.

DNA of the CDR3: TGTGCCAGCAGCTTGGGAGGGCGTCCGCAGTATTTT. This encodes CASSLGGRPQYF. This chain connects TRBV5-6 to TRBJ2-3; D perhaps matches TRBD2 (5 bases). Germline values: CDR1 SGHDT, CDR2 YYEEEE. The CDR3 is 12 amino acids. Trimming pared 0 bases from V and 10 bases from J, leaving 9 bases between.

The count of this clone is one. The J gene is TRBJ1-5, the V gene TRBV5-1; 9 nucleotides match TRBD1. The CDR3 is 15 amino acids. Germline loops: CDR1 SGHRS, CDR2 YFSETQ. J lost 10 bases, V lost 3 bases, and 11 bases had no gene match. CDR3 residues: CASSWGQGAGEPQHF. The CDR3 region has the DNA TGCGCCAGCAGCTGGGGACAGGGTGCTGGTGAACCCCAGCATTTT.

The rearrangement links TRBV5-6 to TRBJ1-2, with TRBD1 matching over 10 bases. CDR1 and CDR2 from the germline V gene are SGHDT and YYEEEE. This CDR3 comprises 16 residues. V lost 2 bases, J lost 2 bases, and 6 bases stayed unmatched. CDR3 protein: CASSFLPGQGNYGYTF. DNA for the CDR3: TGTGCCAGCAGCTTTCTACCGGGACAGGGGAACTATGGCTACACCTTC.

CDR3 amino acids: CASSLGPVGLTTDTQYF. The CDR3 region has the DNA TGCGCCAGCAGCTTGGGGCCGGTGGGACTTACCACAGATACGCAGTATTTT. This chain connects TRBV5-1 to TRBJ2-3; TRBD2 might be the D (6 bases). CDR3 length equals 17 residues. The germline V gene has CDR1 SGHRS and CDR2 YFSETQ. The V end lost 0 bases, the J end lost 2 bases, and 16 bases lay between the germline ends.

The chain employs TRBV21-1 and TRBJ2-1; the D call in the table, TRBD1, was not verified against the DNA. TRBV21-1 is reported as a pseudogene. The CDR3 runs 15 residues. The chain's CDR3 is CASSKALGHPGQQFF. CDR3 sequence (DNA): TGTGCCAGCAGCAAAGCGCTGGGGCATCCCGGGCAGCAGTTCTTC.

The V gene is TRBV11-2, the J gene TRBJ1-2; 7 bases map to TRBD1. The trim removed 4 bases at V and 4 bases at J, leaving 3 bases unmatched. Germline CDR1 is SGHAT and CDR2 is FQNNGV. The CDR3 is made up of 13 amino acids. The CDR3 DNA reads as TGTGCCAGCAGCTCCGGGACAGCCTATGGCTACACCTTC. As protein: CASSSGTAYGYTF.

This clone was counted a few times. The chain couples TRBV3-1 (or the pseudogene TRBV3-2) to TRBJ1-5; D is uncertain. The CDR3 has 14 amino acids. V shed 0 bases and J shed 0 bases, with 3 bases lying between them. Germline V gene lookup returns CDR1 LGHDT and CDR2 YNNKEL (reference sequence). Here the CDR3 reads CASSQDLSNQPQHF. DNA of the CDR3: TGTGCCAGCAGCCAAGACCTTAGCAATCAGCCCCAGCATTTT.

This rearrangement joins TRBV19 to TRBJ2-2; the match to TRBD1 covers 10 bases. The CDR3 totals 16 residues. With V trimmed by 5 bases and J by 3 bases, 6 bases remained unmatched. The germline gives CDR1 LNHDA, CDR2 SQIVND (reference sequence). The CDR3, as DNA: TGTGCCAGTAGTCGACAGGGGGCTATAGACACCGGGGAGCTGTTTTTT. It is translated as CASSRQGAIDTGELFF.

The V and J genes are TRBV5-4 and TRBJ2-5; 9 nucleotides line up with TRBD2. The CDR3 is made up of 17 amino acids. V lost 4 bases, J lost 7 bases, and 17 bases stayed unmatched. Germline assignment: CDR1 SGHNT and CDR2 YYREEE (reference sequence). Written as DNA, the CDR3 is TGTGCCAGCAGCCAACTTGGCCCCCCTAGCGGGGTCCGGACCCAGTACTTC. Its translation is CASSQLGPPSGVRTQYF.

The V call is TRBV7-8, the J call TRBJ1-5; 7 nucleotides line up with TRBD1. The CDR3 extends over 17 amino acids. The germline V gene has CDR1 SGHVS and CDR2 FQNEAQ. V gave up 1 base and J gave up 1 base; unmatched junction bases: 7. CDR3 DNA sequence: TGTGCCAGCAGCTTAGTAGGGGGCCGGGGGAGCAATCAGCCCCAGCATTTT. It yields the protein CASSLVGGRGSNQPQHF. Supplemented by reference TRBV7-8 and TRBJ1-5, the full variable domain reads GAGVSQSPRYKVAKRGQDVALRCDPISGHVSLFWYQQALGQGPEFLTYFQNEAQLDKSGLPSDRFFAERPEGSVSTLKIQRTQQEDSAVYLCASSLVGGRGSNQPQHFGDGTRLSIL.

The chain uses TRBV2 and TRBJ2-2; D may be TRBD1 (6 bases). V was shortened by 3 bases and J by 7 bases, with 18 bases between the two germline ends. The CDR3 is made up of 16 amino acids. Germline V gene lookup returns CDR1 SNHLY and CDR2 FYNNEI. CDR3 protein: CASSEIGRGVGGELFF. The CDR3 DNA follows: TGTGCCAGCAGTGAGATTGGCAGGGGAGTTGGCGGGGAGCTGTTTTTT.

This clone was recorded only once. The chain combines TRBV7-9 with TRBJ2-1; 11 positions match TRBD2. J gave up 0 bases and V 5 bases, and 9 bases lay outside the gene matches. This CDR3 is built from 18 residues. Germline lookup yields CDR1 SEHNR and CDR2 FQNEAQ (reference sequence). CDR3 in amino acids: CASSQEGLAVSSYNEQFF. The CDR3 nucleotides are TGTGCCAGCAGCCAAGAGGGACTAGCGGTAAGCTCCTACAATGAGCAGTTCTTC.